One and the same sample provided the 22 T cell receptor beta chains below, sequenced in a study of blood T cell repertoires in COVID-19. Profiling relied on immunoSEQ multiplex PCR, and the TCRdb table lists in-frame clones only, not all of them. The table records some 150,000 clones, 84% of them present only once. The specimen was peripheral blood. The source of these receptors is a woman aged 50 to 60 in a cohort sampled during active or convalescent COVID-19.

The chain is built from TRBV11-2 and TRBJ2-2; no clear D. Trimming took off 4 bases at V and 2 bases at J, with 8 bases between the two ends. The CDR3 runs 14 residues. Germline-derived CDR1 and CDR2 are SGHAT and FQNNGV. This CDR3 is CASSSQLNTGELFF. CDR3 sequence (DNA): TGTGCCAGCAGCTCCCAACTAAACACCGGGGAGCTGTTTTTT.

This clone was observed once. This chain connects TRBV10-3 to TRBJ1-6; 12 bases fit TRBD1. This CDR3 contains 15 residues. V dropped 6 bases and J dropped 6; count of bases not matched to a gene: 3. Germline CDR1 reads ENHRY; CDR2 reads SYGVKD. In nucleotides, the CDR3 is TGTGCCATCAGGGGACAGGGGGCAGGTAATTCACCCCTCCACTTT. Its translation is CAIRGQGAGNSPLHF.

The chain couples TRBV19 to TRBJ1-5; the match to TRBD1 covers 8 bases. The V gene end was trimmed by 6 bases and the J gene end by 3 bases; junction bases not matched to a gene: 7. This CDR3 has 15 residues. Germline loops: CDR1 LNHDA, CDR2 SQIVND (reference sequence). CDR3 nucleotide sequence: TGTGCCAGTAGCCACGGGACAGGCCTCAATCAGCCCCAGCATTTT. Its protein is CASSHGTGLNQPQHF.

V and J are TRBV3-1 (or the pseudogene TRBV3-2) and TRBJ1-5, with a weak D call TRBD1 (5 bases). The CDR3 length is 18 residues. CDR1 LGHDT and CDR2 YNNKEL come from the germline V gene (reference sequence). V was shortened by 4 bases and J by 6 bases, with 25 bases between the two germline ends. CDR3 residues: CASSLHPLGGQGAQPQHF. DNA of the CDR3: TGTGCCAGCAGCCTCCACCCCCTGGGTGGACAAGGAGCTCAGCCCCAGCATTTT.

This chain joins TRBV2 and TRBJ2-3; 12 nucleotides agree with TRBD2. Germline V gene lookup returns CDR1 SNHLY and CDR2 FYNNEI. J was trimmed by 5 bases and V by 8 bases; bases with no gene match: 8. The length of the CDR3 is 15 residues. The CDR3 DNA is TGTGCCAGCCTTGAGGCTAGCGGGGGGGAAGATACGCAGTATTTT. Amino acid sequence: CASLEASGGEDTQYF.

This chain joins TRBV11-2 and TRBJ1-2, with a tentative D call TRBD1 (5 bases). Germline V gene data show CDR1 as SGHAT and CDR2 as FQNNGV. Trimming cost V 5 bases and J 14 bases, with 27 bases left between them. The CDR3 consists of 15 residues. This CDR3 is CASSPTRGRRGVWTF. In DNA form, the CDR3 reads TGTGCCAGCAGCCCAACCCGGGGAAGGCGGGGGGTGTGGACCTTC.

The genes are TRBV20-1 and TRBJ2-1, with TRBD1 matching 9 bases. With V trimmed by 3 bases and J by 5 bases, 8 bases remained unmatched. This CDR3 comprises 15 residues. Germline loops: CDR1 DFQATT, CDR2 SNEGSKA (reference sequence). The CDR3 protein is CSASRGTGRNNEQFF. In nucleotides, the CDR3 is TGCAGTGCTAGTCGAGGGACAGGGAGAAACAATGAGCAGTTCTTC.

The chain carries TRBV7-6 and TRBJ2-2; perhaps TRBD1 as D (5 bases). CDR1 SGHVS and CDR2 FNYEAQ come from the germline V gene. Trimming stripped 5 bases from V and 0 bases from J, with 13 bases between. The CDR3 loop spans 16 amino acids. In DNA, the CDR3 is TGTGCCAGCAGCCTGGTGGCAGGGCCGAACACCGGGGAGCTGTTTTTT. This gives the protein CASSLVAGPNTGELFF.

The chain couples TRBV5-1 to TRBJ1-4; 7 positions match TRBD1. The CDR3 is made up of 18 amino acids. CDR1 is SGHRS and CDR2 is YFSETQ in the germline V gene. Trimming removed 4 bases from V and 1 base from J; junction bases left unmatched: 13. This CDR3 reads CASSPENRDSLTNEKLFF. CDR3 bases: TGCGCCAGCAGCCCGGAAAACCGGGACAGCCTAACTAATGAAAAACTGTTTTTT.

The chain links TRBV7-9 to TRBJ1-4; D not certain. CDR3 size: 13 residues. Germline assignment: CDR1 SEHNR and CDR2 FQNEAQ (reference sequence). The V gene lost 4 bases and the J gene lost 11 bases, with 14 bases spanning the gap. The CDR3 DNA reads as TGTGCCAGCAGCTCCGAACCAACTTCTAAACTGTTTTTT. Translation: CASSSEPTSKLFF.

The chain has TRBV7-8 and TRBJ1-5; 7 bases are shared with TRBD1. The CDR3 extends over 15 amino acids. Germline V gene data show CDR1 as SGHVS and CDR2 as FQNEAQ. The V gene end was trimmed by 0 bases and the J gene end by 6 bases; junction bases not matched to a gene: 5. CDR3 nucleotides: TGTGCCAGCAGCTTAGCGAGTTACAGGGGTCAGCCCCAGCATTTT. This translates into CASSLASYRGQPQHF.

CDR3 in DNA: TGCGCCAGCAGCTTAACCGACAGAGCAGGTGGCTACACCTTC. Its translation: CASSLTDRAGGYTF. This chain uses TRBV5-1 with TRBJ1-2, with a weak D call TRBD1 (5 bases). Germline lookup yields CDR1 SGHRS and CDR2 YFSETQ. This CDR3 contains 14 residues. V dropped 2 bases and J dropped 7 bases, with 15 bases sitting between them.

J is TRBJ2-2 and V is TRBV12-3 or TRBV12-4; the D gene is possibly TRBD1 (6 bases). CDR3 length: 13 amino acids. V gave up 6 bases and J gave up 6 bases, with 11 bases separating them. The CDR3 reads CASRQGHAGELFF. The CDR3, as DNA: TGTGCCAGCAGACAGGGTCACGCCGGGGAGCTGTTTTTT.

This clone has a handful of counts. V and J are TRBV5-5 and TRBJ1-5; a weak D match, TRBD1 (6 bases). There are 14 residues in the CDR3. V lost 4 bases and J lost 4, with 12 bases in between. Germline values: CDR1 SGHKS, CDR2 YYEKEE (reference sequence). CDR3 protein: CASSAGQSNQPQHF. CDR3 nucleotide sequence: TGTGCCAGCAGCGCTGGACAGTCAAATCAGCCCCAGCATTTT. Variable domain in full (rest from reference TRBV5-5 and TRBJ1-5): DAGVTQSPTHLIKTRGQQVTLRCSPISGHKSVSWYQQVLGQGPQFIFQYYEKEERGRGNFPDRFSARQFPNYSSELNVNALLLGDSALYLCASSAGQSNQPQHFGDGTRLSIL.

For this clone: This sample includes further DNA sequences coding for the same CDR3. This sequence joins TRBV4-1 and TRBJ1-5; unclear D gene. The germline gives CDR1 MGHRA, CDR2 YSYEKL. The V end was cut by 0 bases, the J end by 7 bases, with 7 bases between. There are 13 residues in the CDR3. CDR3 nucleotide sequence: TGCGCCAGCAGCCAAGATCGCGGCCAGCCCCAGCATTTT. Amino acid sequence: CASSQDRGQPQHF.

The chain recombines TRBV14 with TRBJ1-2; unclear D gene. From germline, CDR1 is SGHDN and CDR2 FVKESK. V gave up 4 bases and J gave up 8 bases, with 17 bases separating them. The CDR3 runs 14 residues. CDR3 in DNA: TGTGCCAGCAGCCGAGTTCGGGAGGGTGGCGGCTACACCTTC. Translating gives CASSRVREGGGYTF.

This chain joins TRBV6-5 and TRBJ1-5; 8 bases line up with TRBD1. This CDR3 contains 15 residues. V lost 4 bases, J lost 3 bases, and 5 bases stayed unmatched. Germline V CDR1 and CDR2: MNHEY, SVGAGI. The CDR3 is CASSSGQAINQPQHF. For the CDR3, the DNA is TGTGCCAGCAGTTCGGGACAGGCAATCAATCAGCCCCAGCATTTT.

V and J are TRBV19 and TRBJ2-3; possibly TRBD2 for D (6 bases). The CDR3 is 17 residues long. Germline CDR1 is LNHDA and CDR2 is SQIVND (reference sequence). V was cut by 3 bases and J by 0 bases, with 16 bases left in between. The CDR3 loop is CASSIGWGEGSTDTQYF. DNA for the CDR3: TGTGCCAGTAGTATCGGATGGGGGGAAGGTAGCACAGATACGCAGTATTTT.

This sequence joins TRBV30 and TRBJ1-1, with D maybe TRBD1 (6 bases). This CDR3 is 14 amino acids long. V lost 4 bases and J 0 bases, leaving 12 bases between the germline ends. Germline V lookup: CDR1 GTSNPN, CDR2 SVGIG (reference sequence). CDR3: CAWNLDSLNTEAFF. CDR3 in DNA: TGTGCCTGGAATCTGGACAGTTTGAACACTGAAGCTTTCTTT.

CDR3 coding DNA: TGTGCCAGCAGCTTGGGGACAGGCTATGGCTACACCTTC. Amino acids: CASSLGTGYGYTF. This sequence joins TRBV7-2 and TRBJ1-2, with TRBD1 matching 8 bases. The V and J ends lost 3 bases and 4 bases, in that order; junction bases with no gene match: 1. Germline V gene data show CDR1 as SGHTA and CDR2 as FQGNSA. This CDR3 is 13 amino acids long.

The genes are TRBV4-2 and TRBJ2-3; D possibly corresponds to TRBD2 (6 bases). This CDR3 contains 15 residues. Trimming pared 0 bases from V and 4 bases from J, leaving 11 bases between. CDR1 is LGHNA and CDR2 is YNFKEQ in the germline V gene. CDR3 sequence reads: CASSQEQGGADTQYF. CDR3 in DNA: TGTGCCAGCAGCCAAGAGCAGGGAGGAGCAGATACGCAGTATTTT.

The gene calls are TRBV29-1 and TRBJ1-5; D is unclear. This CDR3 is 12 amino acids long. Trimming removed 5 bases from V and 2 bases from J, with 7 bases in between. Germline CDR1 and CDR2: SQVTM and ANQGSEA. CDR3 region: CSVSGGNQPQHF. CDR3 sequence (DNA): TGCAGCGTTAGCGGGGGCAATCAGCCCCAGCATTTT.